The 25 T cell receptor beta chains in this list originate from one sample, sequenced in a study of blood T cell repertoires in COVID-19. Libraries were prepared by immunoSEQ multiplex PCR; TCRdb keeps only in-frame clonotypes and omits some of them. The repertoire consists of under 200,000 clones, with 84% occurring once and the leading ten covering 2.5% to 3%. The sample was peripheral blood. The receptors stem from a woman aged 80 or older with COVID-19, enrolled during active disease.

V usage is TRBV6-5 and J usage is TRBJ2-1; D is undetermined. Germline V gives CDR1 MNHEY, CDR2 SVGAGI. V was pared by 6 bases and J by 8 bases, with 11 bases between. The length of the CDR3 is 12 residues. DNA for the CDR3: TGTGCCAGCAGAGCGTGGTGGGATGAGCAGTTCTTC. Translating it yields CASRAWWDEQFF.

The CDR3 here is CASSSYDEQFF. CDR3 coding DNA: TGCGCCAGCAGCTCTTATGATGAGCAGTTCTTC. This sequence joins TRBV5-1 and TRBJ2-1; D unresolved. Germline lookup yields CDR1 SGHRS and CDR2 YFSETQ. V was cut by 3 bases and J by 8 bases, with 6 bases left in between. The CDR3 is 11 amino acids.

The chain has TRBV30 and TRBJ2-1; no clear D gene. This CDR3 contains 16 residues. Per the germline V gene, CDR1 is GTSNPN and CDR2 is SVGIG (reference sequence). Trimming stripped 1 base from V and 1 base from J, with 14 bases between. The CDR3: CAWSGPGGLSYNEQFF. DNA for the CDR3: TGTGCCTGGAGTGGACCGGGTGGGTTGTCCTACAATGAGCAGTTCTTC.

The J gene is TRBJ2-3, the V gene TRBV30; D is uncertain. This CDR3 region has 13 residues. V gave up 0 bases and J gave up 7 bases, with 11 bases separating them. In germline, CDR1 is GTSNPN, CDR2 SVGIG (reference sequence). The CDR3 loop is CAWSVLAGHTQYF. CDR3 nucleotides: TGTGCCTGGAGTGTACTGGCAGGCCATACGCAGTATTTT.

The chain is built from TRBV10-2 and TRBJ2-3; 7 bases match TRBD2. Germline V lookup: CDR1 WSHSY, CDR2 SAAADI. After removal of 4 bases from V and 2 bases from J, the junction contained 6 bases not matched to a gene. The CDR3 length is 15 residues. The CDR3 DNA is TGCGCCAGCAGTGGTTGGCGGGGGACCACAGATACGCAGTATTTT. Its protein is CASSGWRGTTDTQYF.

The chain recombines TRBV3-1 (or the pseudogene TRBV3-2) with TRBJ2-1, with D possibly being TRBD2 (5 bases). The germline CDR1 and CDR2 sequences are LGHDT and YNNKEL (reference sequence). The CDR3 contains 16 residues. Trimming pared 4 bases from V and 0 bases from J, leaving 13 bases between. The CDR3 bases are TGTGCCAGCAGCCCGGACTCGGCGAGCTCCTACAATGAGCAGTTCTTC. Residues: CASSPDSASSYNEQFF.

The V gene is TRBV3-1 (or the pseudogene TRBV3-2), the J gene TRBJ1-3, with 7 bases identical to TRBD1. This CDR3 is 14 amino acids long. Unmatched junction bases numbered 7, after V lost 5 bases and J lost 6 bases. CDR1 is LGHDT, CDR2 YNNKEL, per germline (reference sequence). The DNA for the CDR3 is TGTGCCAGCAGCACAGAGGGACAGCTAAACACCATATATTTT. Protein sequence: CASSTEGQLNTIYF.

The chain is built from TRBV5-6 and TRBJ1-2; D remains unclear. V was shortened by 1 base and J by 2 bases, with 6 bases between the two germline ends. The CDR3 covers 13 residues. Germline V gives CDR1 SGHDT, CDR2 YYEEEE. DNA of the CDR3: TGTGCCAGCAGCTTGAATCTAAACTATGGCTACACCTTC. It yields the protein CASSLNLNYGYTF.

This clone was picked up one time. This chain joins TRBV29-1 and TRBJ1-1; tentative D call: TRBD1 (6 bases). CDR1 is SQVTM and CDR2 is ANQGSEA in the germline V gene. Trimming removed 7 bases at V and 5 bases at J, with 23 bases between. The CDR3 contains 15 residues. Here the CDR3 reads CSALGDTWGRTEAFF. CDR3 DNA sequence: TGCAGCGCCTTGGGGGACACCTGGGGACGGACTGAAGCTTTCTTT.

The rearrangement links TRBV5-4 to TRBJ2-3, with 7 bases fitting TRBD1. Germline V gene data show CDR1 as SGHNT and CDR2 as YYREEE (reference sequence). The CDR3 length is 14 residues. V shed 1 base and J 6 bases; nucleotides not matched to a gene: 5. Here the CDR3 reads CASSLLQGQDTQYF. The CDR3 bases are TGTGCCAGCAGCTTGTTACAGGGACAGGATACGCAGTATTTT.

The V and J genes are TRBV9 and TRBJ2-5, with TRBD1 as a possible D gene (6 bases). In germline, CDR1 is SGDLS, CDR2 YYNGEE. CDR3 size: 14 residues. The V end lost 0 bases, the J end lost 0 bases, and 6 bases lay between the germline ends. CDR3 coding DNA: TGTGCCAGCAGCGTAGGGGACAACCAAGAGACCCAGTACTTC. It specifies CASSVGDNQETQYF.

The V and J genes are TRBV6-2 or TRBV6-3 and TRBJ2-5, with 7 bases identical to TRBD2. After removal of 2 bases from V and 7 bases from J, the junction contained 10 bases not matched to a gene. The CDR3 totals 15 residues. CDR1 is MNHEY and CDR2 is SVGEGT in the germline V gene. In DNA, the CDR3 is TGTGCCAGCAGTTACGTTGCGGGAGATGAGGGGACCCAGTACTTC. It yields the protein CASSYVAGDEGTQYF.

The chain couples TRBV29-1 to TRBJ1-2; 9 bases match TRBD1. Trimming removed 4 bases from V and 4 bases from J; junction bases left unmatched: 16. The CDR3 runs 17 residues. Germline V gene lookup returns CDR1 SQVTM and CDR2 ANQGSEA. DNA of the CDR3: TGCAGCGTTGGGAGGGGACTTGGGACAGGGTCTGGCTATGGCTACACCTTC. Its protein is CSVGRGLGTGSGYGYTF.

This clone showed up just once. CDR3 in amino acids: CASSLNRGTYGYTF. CDR3 coding DNA: TGTGCCAGCAGCTTAAACAGGGGGACCTATGGCTACACCTTC. The V gene is TRBV7-2, the J gene TRBJ1-2; 8 positions match TRBD1. This CDR3 has 14 amino acids. Trimming cost V 2 bases and J 4 bases; bases outside gene matches: 3. Germline loops: CDR1 SGHTA, CDR2 FQGNSA.

The chain recombines TRBV2 with TRBJ1-4; D might be TRBD1 (5 bases). There are 15 residues in the CDR3. CDR1 and CDR2 from the germline V gene are SNHLY and FYNNEI. Trimming took off 6 bases at V and 7 bases at J, with 18 bases between the two ends. CDR3 sequence reads: CASSTGLLISEKLFF. The CDR3 DNA reads as TGTGCCAGCAGCACGGGACTACTTATCTCTGAAAAACTGTTTTTT.

The chain combines TRBV6-1 with TRBJ2-3, with D tentatively TRBD2 (7 bases). Germline loops: CDR1 MNHNS, CDR2 SASEGT. CDR3 length equals 16 residues. V lost 4 bases and J 0 bases, leaving 14 bases between the germline ends. CDR3 loop: CASSARGGPSTDTQYF. The CDR3 DNA follows: TGTGCCAGCAGTGCGAGGGGGGGACCTAGCACAGATACGCAGTATTTT.

The V and J genes are TRBV28 and TRBJ2-3; D possibly corresponds to TRBD2 (6 bases). Germline lookup yields CDR1 MDHEN and CDR2 SYDVKM. This CDR3 spans 15 amino acids. Trimming removed 4 bases at V and 2 bases at J, with 13 bases between. The CDR3 spells CASSSRGALTDTQYF. DNA for the CDR3: TGTGCCAGCAGTTCTCGCGGGGCCCTCACAGATACGCAGTATTTT.

V and J are TRBV30 and TRBJ1-1, with D possibly matching TRBD1 (6 bases). V was clipped by 8 bases and J by 11 bases, with 18 bases between them. Germline CDR1 and CDR2: GTSNPN and SVGIG (reference sequence). This CDR3 has 11 residues. Here the CDR3 DNA reads TGTGCCGGCTATGGGGGCGGGTTGGCTTTCTTT. Its translation is CAGYGGGLAFF.

This clone was counted a single time. V and J are TRBV5-4 and TRBJ2-4, with 7 positions matching TRBD2. The junction had 6 bases not matched to a gene; V was cut back by 1 base and J by 5 bases. Germline V gene lookup returns CDR1 SGHNT and CDR2 YYREEE (reference sequence). The CDR3 is 15 residues long. The CDR3: CASSLQRGKENIQYF. In nucleotides, the CDR3 is TGTGCCAGCAGCTTGCAGCGGGGAAAAGAAAACATTCAGTACTTC.

The J gene is TRBJ2-6, the V gene TRBV18; 9 nucleotides align to TRBD1. V shed 3 bases, J shed 1 base, and the junction held 7 bases outside the gene matches. Germline V CDR1 and CDR2: KGHSH, LQKENI. The CDR3 has 18 residues. The CDR3 loop is CASSPGTGRASGANVLTF. The CDR3 DNA reads as TGTGCCAGCTCACCGGGGACAGGGAGGGCATCTGGGGCCAACGTCCTGACTTTC.

The CDR3 loop reads CASGWTGLDGYTF. Here the CDR3 DNA reads TGTGCTAGTGGTTGGACAGGGTTGGATGGCTACACCTTC. The chain is built from TRBV12-5 and TRBJ1-2; 8 nucleotides align to TRBD1. Germline V gene lookup returns CDR1 LGHNT and CDR2 FRNRAP. V was clipped by 4 bases and J by 6 bases; unmatched bases: 4. The CDR3 sequence is 13 residues long.

The chain joins TRBV19 to TRBJ1-2, with 10 positions matching TRBD1. CDR1 is LNHDA, CDR2 SQIVND, per germline (reference sequence). This CDR3 is 13 amino acids long. V shed 8 bases and J 1 base; nucleotides not matched to a gene: 1. The CDR3 coding sequence is TGTGCCAGTTGGACAGGGGGTAACTATGGCTACACCTTC. Encoded protein: CASWTGGNYGYTF.

The chain couples TRBV18 to TRBJ1-6, with TRBD1 matching over 9 bases. There are 16 residues in the CDR3. V gave up 1 base and J gave up 7 bases; unmatched junction bases: 5. Germline lookup yields CDR1 KGHSH and CDR2 LQKENI. CDR3 region: CASSPRTGETNSPLHF. The CDR3 region has the DNA TGTGCCAGCTCACCACGGACAGGGGAGACGAATTCACCCCTCCACTTT. Full variable domain (outside the CDR3, taken from reference TRBV18 and TRBJ1-6): NAGVMQNPRHLVRRRGQEARLRCSPMKGHSHVYWYRQLPEEGLKFMVYLQKENIIDESGMPKERFSAEFPKEGPSILRIQQVVRGDSAAYFCASSPRTGETNSPLHFGNGTRLTVT.

This chain connects TRBV11-2 to TRBJ2-2; 9 nucleotides align to TRBD1. V shed 4 bases and J 12 bases; nucleotides not matched to a gene: 6. Germline V gene lookup returns CDR1 SGHAT and CDR2 FQNNGV. The length of the CDR3 is 13 residues. CDR3: CASSSDRGSQLFF. CDR3 in DNA: TGTGCCAGCAGCTCGGACAGGGGAAGTCAGCTGTTTTTT.

The J gene is TRBJ1-4, the V gene TRBV15, with no clear D. This CDR3 comprises 14 residues. V lost 2 bases to trimming and J lost 6 bases, with 10 bases between them. Germline V gene data show CDR1 as LNHNV and CDR2 as YYDKDF (reference sequence). The CDR3 DNA reads as TGTGCCACCAGCAGATCCAGGATTTATGAAAAACTGTTTTTT. Translation: CATSRSRIYEKLFF.